Reported below is one TCR beta chain. What it binds is not known. The data stem from a study of cytomegalovirus exposure and HLA in healthy donors. Study outcomes and limitations: Later analysis associated a missense DCLRE1C variant with TCR beta V- and J-gene trimming.

Primers included in the PCR were 60 Vbeta and 13 Jbeta primers. TCRdb's table, derived via immunoSEQ multiplex PCR, lists solely in-frame clones and lacks some. Among 90,000 to 150,000 clones listed, roughly 76% were seen once. The sequence was obtained from a man aged 50 or older in good health and CMV-seropositive. Sequencing was done on a sample of PBMCs.

In DNA, the CDR3 is TGTGCCAGCAGCTTAGCGTCGGGGAGCTCCTACGAGCAGTACTTC. Protein product: CASSLASGSSYEQYF. This chain uses TRBV7-9 with TRBJ2-7; TRBD2 might be the D (5 bases). Germline CDR1 and CDR2: SEHNR and FQNEAQ (reference sequence). Trimming removed 0 bases from V and 0 bases from J, with 9 bases in between. The CDR3 runs 15 residues.